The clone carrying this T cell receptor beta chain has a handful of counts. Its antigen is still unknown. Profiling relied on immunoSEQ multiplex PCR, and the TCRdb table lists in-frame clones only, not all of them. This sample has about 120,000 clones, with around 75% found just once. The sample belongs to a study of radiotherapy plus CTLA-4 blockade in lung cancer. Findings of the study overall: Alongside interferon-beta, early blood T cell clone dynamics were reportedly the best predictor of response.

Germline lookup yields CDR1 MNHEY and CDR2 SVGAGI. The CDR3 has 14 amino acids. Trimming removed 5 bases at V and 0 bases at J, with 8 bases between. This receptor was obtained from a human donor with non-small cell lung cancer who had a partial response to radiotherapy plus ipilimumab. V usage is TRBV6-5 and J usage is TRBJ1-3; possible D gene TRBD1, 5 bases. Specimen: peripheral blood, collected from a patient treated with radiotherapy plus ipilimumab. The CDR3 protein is CASSKQVSGNTIYF. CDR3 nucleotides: TGTGCCAGCAGTAAACAGGTCTCTGGAAACACCATATATTTT.